This T cell receptor beta chain was observed in a study of T cell responses to AZD1222 COVID-19 vaccine. Study at large: Samples with a second dose at about 4 or about 12 weeks were pooled together.

Comment on this clone: Antigen: not known.

General study points: A mostly white British donor set with more females was recruited, and clonal diversity was possibly underestimated. An increase in Spike-specific TCR breadth and depth was observed after two AZD1222 doses. Spike-wide vaccine-associated CD4 TCRs dominated at 160-218 and 743-854.

CDR3 size: 15 residues. V shed 2 bases and J shed 5 bases, with 13 bases lying between them. In germline, CDR1 is MDHEN, CDR2 SYDVKM. Assay used: immunoSEQ multiplex PCR; TCRdb lists only in-frame clones, some missing. Found here are around 66,000 clones, about 90% of them singletons; the top ten hold around a sixth. This sequence originates from an adult in good health. V gene TRBV28 combines with J gene TRBJ1-5; no clear D. This specimen consisted of peripheral blood, obtained on day 0 of AZD1222 vaccination. The CDR3 DNA is TGTGCCAGCAGTTTAGAAGTTTTAAGGGATCAGCCCCAGCATTTT. Translation gives CASSLEVLRDQPQHF.